This T cell receptor (beta chain) appears in the sequencing data of a study of cytomegalovirus exposure and HLA in healthy donors. This table comes from immunoSEQ multiplex PCR, and its TCRdb copy is limited to in-frame clones, with some not included. The table records more than 50,000 clones, just under 95% of them present only once. There are 18 residues in the CDR3. With 1 base clipped from V and 2 bases from J, the junction kept 11 bases outside the gene matches. CDR1 is SGHNT and CDR2 is YENEEA in the germline V gene. The source of this sequence is a man aged 18 to 29 in good health and CMV-seronegative. The chain combines TRBV11-3 with TRBJ1-1; 9 bases are a match to TRBD1. The sample was PBMCs. In DNA form, the CDR3 reads TGTGCCAGCAGCTTAGTCGATCTCCGGGGACAGGGAAACACTGAAGCTTTCTTT. Translating gives CASSLVDLRGQGNTEAFF.